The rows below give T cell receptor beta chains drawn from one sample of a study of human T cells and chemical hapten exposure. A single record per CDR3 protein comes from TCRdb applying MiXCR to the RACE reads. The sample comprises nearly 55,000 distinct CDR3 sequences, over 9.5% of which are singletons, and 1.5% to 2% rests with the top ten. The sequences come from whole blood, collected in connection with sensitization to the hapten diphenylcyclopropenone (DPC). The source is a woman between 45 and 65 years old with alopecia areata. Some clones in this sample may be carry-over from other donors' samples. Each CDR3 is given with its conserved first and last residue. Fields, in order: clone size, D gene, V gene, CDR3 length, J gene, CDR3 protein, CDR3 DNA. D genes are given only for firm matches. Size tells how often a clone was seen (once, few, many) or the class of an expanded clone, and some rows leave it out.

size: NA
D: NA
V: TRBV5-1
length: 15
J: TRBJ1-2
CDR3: CASTRGVDSLHGYTF
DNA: TGCGCCAGCACGCGGGGCGTGGACAGCTTGCATGGCTACACCTTC

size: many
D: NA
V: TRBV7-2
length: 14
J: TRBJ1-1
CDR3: CASSLDNGNTEAFF
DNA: TGTGCCAGCAGCTTGGACAACGGTAACACTGAAGCTTTCTTT

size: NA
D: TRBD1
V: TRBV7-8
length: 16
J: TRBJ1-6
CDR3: CASSLAQGTGGIPLHF
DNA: TGTGCCAGCAGCTTAGCGCAAGGGACAGGGGGCATCCCCCTCCACTTT

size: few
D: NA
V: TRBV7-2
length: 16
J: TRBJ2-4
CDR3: CASSLWGPQAKNIQYF
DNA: TGTGCCAGCAGCTTATGGGGTCCTCAAGCCAAAAACATTCAGTACTTC

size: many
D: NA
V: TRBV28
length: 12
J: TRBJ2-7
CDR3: CASSNDLYEQYF
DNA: TGTGCCAGCAGTAATGACTTATACGAGCAGTACTTC

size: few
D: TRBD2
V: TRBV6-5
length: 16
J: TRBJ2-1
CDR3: CASRNSGGSSYNEQFF
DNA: TGTGCCAGCAGAAACAGCGGGGGAAGCTCCTACAATGAGCAGTTCTTC

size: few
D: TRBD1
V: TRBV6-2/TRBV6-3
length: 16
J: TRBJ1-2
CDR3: CASSYLDRVANYGYTF
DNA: TGTGCCAGCAGTTACCTGGACAGGGTAGCTAACTATGGCTACACCTTC

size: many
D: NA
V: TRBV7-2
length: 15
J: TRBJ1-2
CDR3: CASSLGDGTRYGYTF
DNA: TGTGCCAGCAGCTTAGGGGACGGGACCCGTTATGGCTACACCTTC

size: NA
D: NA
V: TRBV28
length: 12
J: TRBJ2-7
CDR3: CASSRKGYEQYF
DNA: TGTGCCAGCTCCAGAAAGGGGTACGAGCAGTACTTC

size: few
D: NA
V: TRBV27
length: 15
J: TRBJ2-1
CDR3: CASSLSIRGNNEQFF
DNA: TGTGCCAGCAGTTTATCGATACGAGGGAACAATGAGCAGTTCTTC

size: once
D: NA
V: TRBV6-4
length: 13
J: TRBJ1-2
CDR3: CASSDLTRSGYTF
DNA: TGTGCCAGCAGTGACCTGACAAGAAGCGGCTACACCTTC

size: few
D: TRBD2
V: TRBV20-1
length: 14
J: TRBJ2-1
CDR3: CSAPPSGRNNEQFF
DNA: TGCAGTGCTCCGCCTAGCGGGAGGAACAATGAGCAGTTCTTC

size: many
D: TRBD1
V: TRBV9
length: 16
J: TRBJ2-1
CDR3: CASSVVMGTGHNEQFF
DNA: TGTGCCAGCAGCGTAGTGATGGGGACAGGTCACAATGAGCAGTTCTTC

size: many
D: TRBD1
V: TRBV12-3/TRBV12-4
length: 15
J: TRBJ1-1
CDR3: CASSPAGQGRTEAFF
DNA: TGTGCCAGCAGTCCGGCGGGACAGGGAAGAACTGAAGCTTTCTTT

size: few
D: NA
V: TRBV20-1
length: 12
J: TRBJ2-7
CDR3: CSAATETYEQYF
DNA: TGCAGTGCTGCGACGGAAACCTACGAGCAGTACTTC